This TCR beta chain was found in a study of blood T cell repertoires in COVID-19. The V gene's germline CDR1 is SGHKS and CDR2 YYEKEE (reference sequence). CDR3 size: 16 residues. V was clipped by 2 bases and J by 0 bases; unmatched bases: 5. The table came from immunoSEQ multiplex PCR; TCRdb's copy has only in-frame clones and leaves some out. The data hold about 150,000 clones, with 75% to 90% observed a single time. J is TRBJ1-1 and V is TRBV5-5; 9 bases map to TRBD1. The sequencing sample was made of peripheral blood. The sequence derives from a woman aged 70-85 years with acute or convalescent COVID-19. CDR3 region: CASSLGQGLMNTEAFF. Written as DNA, the CDR3 is TGTGCCAGCAGCTTAGGACAGGGGCTGATGAACACTGAAGCTTTCTTT.